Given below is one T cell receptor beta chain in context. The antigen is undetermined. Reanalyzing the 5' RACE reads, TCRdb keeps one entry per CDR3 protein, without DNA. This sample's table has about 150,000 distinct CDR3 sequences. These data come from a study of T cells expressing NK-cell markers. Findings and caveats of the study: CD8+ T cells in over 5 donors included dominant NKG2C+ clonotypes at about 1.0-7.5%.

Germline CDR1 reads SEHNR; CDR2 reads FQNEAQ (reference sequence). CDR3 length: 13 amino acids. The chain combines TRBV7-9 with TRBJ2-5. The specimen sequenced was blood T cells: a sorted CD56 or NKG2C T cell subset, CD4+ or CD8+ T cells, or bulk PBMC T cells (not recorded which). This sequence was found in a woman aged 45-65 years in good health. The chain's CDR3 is CASSSGNQETQYF.